What follows are 9 T cell receptor beta chains derived from one specimen sequenced in a study of blood T cell dynamics during melanoma immunotherapy. Time point: week 3, after first cycle of checkpoint inhibitor. TCRdb's copy holds only in-frame clones and misses some; the assay was immunoSEQ multiplex PCR. This sample has about 12,000 clones; about 93% occur once, and the top ten carry less than 0.2%. The sequences come from effector memory CD8+ T cells from blood, collected from a patient treated with checkpoint blockade. These receptors came from a human donor with melanoma.

V usage is TRBV28 and J usage is TRBJ2-7; D remains unclear. Trimming removed 2 bases at V and 2 bases at J, with 10 bases between. The CDR3 has 14 residues. Germline-derived CDR1 and CDR2 are MDHEN and SYDVKM. The CDR3 DNA follows: TGTGCCAGCAGTTTAGATGGCTGGGCCTACGAGCAGTACTTC. Encoded protein: CASSLDGWAYEQYF.

The gene calls are TRBV4-1 and TRBJ2-5; 7 bases align to TRBD2. The CDR3 sequence is 12 residues long. The junction had 4 bases not matched to a gene; V was cut back by 0 bases and J by 12 bases. Per the germline V gene, CDR1 is MGHRA and CDR2 is YSYEKL. CDR3 loop: CASSQDGLAEYF. In nucleotides, the CDR3 is TGCGCCAGCAGCCAAGATGGTCTAGCGGAGTACTTC.

The chain links TRBV13 to TRBJ2-1, with a tentative D call TRBD2 (6 bases). This CDR3 comprises 15 residues. V lost 1 base and J lost 9, with 16 bases in between. CDR1 and CDR2 (germline): PRHDT, FYEKMQ (reference sequence). CDR3 protein: CASSLAGSLRVEQFF. The CDR3 nucleotides read TGTGCCAGCAGCTTAGCCGGGAGTCTTAGAGTTGAGCAGTTCTTC.

This chain uses TRBV13 with TRBJ2-3; no firm D call. Trimming cost V 6 bases and J 6 bases, with 10 bases left between them. Germline V gene lookup returns CDR1 PRHDT and CDR2 FYEKMQ (reference sequence). CDR3 length: 12 residues. CDR3 in DNA: TGTGCCAGCAGGGGATTTTTCGATACGCAGTATTTT. Amino acid sequence: CASRGFFDTQYF.

This clone was observed a single time. The genes are TRBV27 and TRBJ2-1, with 11 bases lining up with TRBD2. Losses at the gene ends were 4 bases for V and 5 bases for J; bases not matched to a gene: 4. This CDR3 is built from 15 residues. Looked up from germline, CDR1 is MNHEY and CDR2 is SMNVEV (reference sequence). The CDR3 spells CASSSLAGGDNEQFF. The CDR3 nucleotides read TGTGCCAGCAGTTCCTTAGCGGGAGGGGACAATGAGCAGTTCTTC.

This clone was found once. The chain employs TRBV14 and TRBJ1-1; D is undetermined. V lost 6 bases, J lost 1 base, and 9 bases lay in between. The CDR3 has 13 residues. Germline loops: CDR1 SGHDN, CDR2 FVKESK. This CDR3 is CASRGRGNTEAFF. The CDR3 DNA reads TGTGCCAGCAGAGGACGGGGGAACACTGAAGCTTTCTTT. Full variable domain (remainder filled in from reference TRBV14 and TRBJ1-1): EAGVTQFPSHSVIEKGQTVTLRCDPISGHDNLYWYRRVMGKEIKFLLHFVKESKQDESGMPNNRFLAERTGGTYSTLKVQPAELEDSGVYFCASRGRGNTEAFFGQGTRLTVV.

The chain uses TRBV12-2 and TRBJ2-5. The assigned J gene may be wrong: the sequence end matches TRBJ2-7 better. TRBV12-2 corresponds to a pseudogene. This CDR3 contains 16 residues. CDR3 amino acids: CASRSSPGDKNYEQYF. The CDR3 DNA follows: TGTGCAAGTCGCTCTTCCCCGGGGGACAAGAACTACGAGCAGTACTTC.

This chain joins TRBV29-1 and TRBJ1-2; D is possibly TRBD1 (6 bases). CDR1 is SQVTM, CDR2 ANQGSEA, per germline. V lost 5 bases, J lost 2 bases, and 12 bases lay in between. The length of the CDR3 is 13 residues. The CDR3 is CSVLAGENYGYTF. CDR3 bases: TGCAGCGTTCTCGCAGGGGAAAACTATGGCTACACCTTC.

The rearrangement uses TRBV19 and TRBJ1-4; TRBD1 is a possible D gene (5 bases). Trimming pared 0 bases from V and 2 bases from J, leaving 13 bases between. The CDR3 spans 17 residues. The V gene's germline CDR1 is LNHDA and CDR2 SQIVND (reference sequence). This CDR3 reads CASSIDRSGLTNEKLFF. CDR3 nucleotide sequence: TGTGCCAGTAGTATAGATCGTTCGGGACTTACTAATGAAAAACTGTTTTTT.